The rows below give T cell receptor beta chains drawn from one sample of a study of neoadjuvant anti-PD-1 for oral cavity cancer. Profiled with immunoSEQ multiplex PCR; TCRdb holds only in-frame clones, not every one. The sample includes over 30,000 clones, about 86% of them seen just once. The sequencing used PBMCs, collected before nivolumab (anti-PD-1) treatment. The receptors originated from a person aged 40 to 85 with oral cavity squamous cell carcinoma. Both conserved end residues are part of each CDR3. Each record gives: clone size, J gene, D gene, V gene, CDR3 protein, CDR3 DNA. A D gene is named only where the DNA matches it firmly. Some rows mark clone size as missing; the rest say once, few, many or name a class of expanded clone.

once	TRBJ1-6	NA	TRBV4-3	CASSRSRGTNNSPLHF	TGCGCCAGCAGCCGGTCCAGGGGAACTAATAATTCACCCCTCCACTTT
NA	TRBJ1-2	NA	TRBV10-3	CAISASGTSNYGYTF	TGTGCCATCAGCGCGTCCGGCACCAGTAACTATGGCTACACCTTC
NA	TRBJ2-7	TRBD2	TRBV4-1	CASSQVGTSGGSKQYF	TGCGCCAGCAGCCAAGTGGGGACTAGCGGGGGGAGTAAGCAGTACTTC
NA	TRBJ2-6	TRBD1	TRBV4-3	CASSQESPGGFGANVLTF	TGCGCCAGCAGCCAAGAGTCGCCAGGGGGTTTTGGGGCCAACGTCCTGACTTTC
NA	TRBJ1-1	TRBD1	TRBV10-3	CAIQKDRDRTEAFF	TGTGCCATACAGAAAGACAGGGATAGAACTGAAGCTTTCTTT
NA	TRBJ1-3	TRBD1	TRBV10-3	CAIRRTGGGGNTIYF	TGTGCCATCAGGAGGACAGGGGGCGGCGGAAACACCATATATTTT
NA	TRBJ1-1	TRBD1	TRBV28	CASSLTPGTGDGTEAFF	TGTGCCAGCAGTTTGACCCCCGGGACAGGGGATGGAACTGAAGCTTTCTTT
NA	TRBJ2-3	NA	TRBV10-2	CASSESGVGTDTQYF	TGCGCCAGCAGTGAGAGTGGGGTTGGCACAGATACGCAGTATTTT
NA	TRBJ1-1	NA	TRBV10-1	CASSESPDMRTEAFF	TGCGCCAGCAGTGAGTCGCCAGATATGAGGACTGAAGCTTTCTTT
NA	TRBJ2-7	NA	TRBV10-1	CASSEQGRDEQYF	TGCGCCAGCAGTGAACAGGGTCGGGACGAGCAGTACTTC
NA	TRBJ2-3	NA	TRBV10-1	CASSAPKMDTQYF	TGCGCCAGCAGTGCACCGAAAATGGATACGCAGTATTTT
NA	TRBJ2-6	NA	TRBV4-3	CASSQRRSSGANVLTF	TGCGCCAGCAGCCAGAGACGGAGCTCTGGGGCCAACGTCCTGACTTTC
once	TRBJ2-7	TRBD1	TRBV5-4	CASGALQGAAHEQYF	TGTGCCAGCGGGGCTCTGCAGGGGGCGGCTCACGAGCAGTACTTC
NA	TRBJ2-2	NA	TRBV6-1	CASSEPTHPGELFF	TGTGCCAGCAGTGAACCGACGCACCCCGGGGAGCTGTTTTTT
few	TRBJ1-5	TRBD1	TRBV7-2	CASSLTGLSNQPQHF	TGTGCCAGCAGCTTGACAGGGCTTAGCAATCAGCCCCAGCATTTT
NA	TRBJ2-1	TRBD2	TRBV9	CASSVDPGGGSSYNEQFF	TGTGCCAGCAGCGTAGATCCGGGCGGGGGGAGCTCCTACAATGAGCAGTTCTTC
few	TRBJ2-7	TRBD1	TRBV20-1	CSAREDREQYF	TGCAGTGCTAGAGAGGACAGGGAGCAGTACTTC
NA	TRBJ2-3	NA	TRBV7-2	CASSFTGRGGTDTQYF	TGTGCCAGCAGCTTTACCGGCAGGGGAGGCACAGATACGCAGTATTTT
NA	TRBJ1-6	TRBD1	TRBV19	CASSISGQGVGSPLHF	TGTGCCAGTAGTATATCCGGACAGGGGGTGGGATCACCCCTCCACTTT
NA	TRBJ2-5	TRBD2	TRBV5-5	CASSFLAGGYQETQYF	TGTGCCAGCAGCTTTCTAGCGGGGGGGTACCAAGAGACCCAGTACTTC
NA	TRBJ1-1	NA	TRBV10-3	CAIKPSTGVNTEAFF	TGTGCCATCAAACCTTCGACAGGAGTGAACACTGAAGCTTTCTTT
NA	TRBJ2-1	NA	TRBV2	CASQAYSSSYNEQFF	TGTGCCAGCCAAGCCTACAGTTCCTCCTACAATGAGCAGTTCTTC
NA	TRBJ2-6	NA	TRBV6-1	CASREDPSGANVLTF	TGTGCCAGCAGGGAGGACCCCTCTGGGGCCAACGTCCTGACTTTC
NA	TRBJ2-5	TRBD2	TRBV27	CASSLASGGGETQYF	TGTGCCAGCAGTTTGGCTAGCGGGGGTGGTGAGACCCAGTACTTC
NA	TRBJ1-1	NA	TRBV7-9	CASSFGETEAFF	TGTGCCAGCAGCTTCGGGGAAACTGAAGCTTTCTTT
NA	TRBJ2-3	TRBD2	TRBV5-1	CASAAREGRTDTQYF	TGCGCCAGCGCCGCCAGGGAGGGTAGGACAGATACGCAGTATTTT